What follows are 5 T cell receptor beta chains derived from one specimen sequenced in a study of cytomegalovirus exposure and HLA in healthy donors. PCR used 60 Vbeta primers and 13 Jbeta primers. Repertoires were generated with immunoSEQ multiplex PCR, while TCRdb's copy carries only in-frame clones and drops some. The sample has 150,000 to 200,000 clones, around 81% seen once; the top ten hold 1.5% to 2%. Sequenced: PBMCs. The source is a man between 25 and 39 years old in good health and CMV-seronegative.

The V call is TRBV5-1, the J call TRBJ2-7; 9 nucleotides match TRBD1. CDR1 and CDR2 from the germline V gene are SGHRS and YFSETQ. This CDR3 region has 15 residues. The ends lost 4 bases at V and 1 base at J; junction bases unmatched: 6. The CDR3 nucleotides read TGCGCCAGCAGCCCAGGGACAGGGAGGTCCTACGAGCAGTACTTC. This sequence encodes CASSPGTGRSYEQYF.

The chain recombines TRBV11-2 with TRBJ2-7; D possibly corresponds to TRBD2 (5 bases). This CDR3 comprises 14 residues. The germline CDR1 and CDR2 sequences are SGHAT and FQNNGV. V lost 5 bases and J 1 base, leaving 12 bases between the germline ends. CDR3 in amino acids: CASSPSPGSYEQYF. The CDR3 DNA reads as TGTGCCAGCAGCCCGTCCCCGGGATCCTACGAGCAGTACTTC.

The chain joins TRBV5-1 to TRBJ2-5, with TRBD2 matching 8 bases. Germline lookup yields CDR1 SGHRS and CDR2 YFSETQ. The CDR3 length is 14 residues. The J segment lost 4 bases and the V segment lost 6 bases, leaving 8 bases of the junction unmatched. This CDR3 is CASKRESGRETQYF. In DNA, the CDR3 is TGCGCCAGCAAGCGGGAGAGCGGAAGAGAGACCCAGTACTTC. The whole variable domain, filled in from reference TRBV5-1 and TRBJ2-5, reads KAGVTQTPRYLIKTRGQQVTLSCSPISGHRSVSWYQQTPGQGLQFLFEYFSETQRNKGNFPGRFSGRQFSNSRSEMNVSTLELGDSALYLCASKRESGRETQYFGPGTRLLVL.

This sequence joins TRBV4-1 and TRBJ2-1; 10 nucleotides line up with TRBD2. The junction had 15 bases not matched to a gene; V was cut back by 4 bases and J by 0 bases. Germline CDR1 is MGHRA and CDR2 is YSYEKL. The CDR3 has 20 amino acids. CDR3 nucleotides: TGCGCCAGCAGCCCCTACTTGACTAGCGGGCAGATAGCCTCCTACAATGAGCAGTTCTTC. Amino acid sequence: CASSPYLTSGQIASYNEQFF.

This clone has more than one count but fewer than ten. Other DNA sequences in this sample translate to the same CDR3. This chain uses TRBV9 with TRBJ2-7, with TRBD2 identical over 8 bases. The J segment lost 1 base and the V segment lost 0 bases, leaving 3 bases of the junction unmatched. The CDR3 contains 15 residues. Germline V gene sequence: CDR1 SGDLS, CDR2 YYNGEE. The CDR3 DNA follows: TGTGCCAGCAGCGTAGGCCTAGCGGGTTCCTACGAGCAGTACTTC. Translating gives CASSVGLAGSYEQYF. Variable domain in full (rest from reference TRBV9 and TRBJ2-7): DSGVTQTPKHLITATGQRVTLRCSPRSGDLSVYWYQQSLDQGLQFLIQYYNGEERAKGNILERFSAQQFPDLHSELNLSSLELGDSALYFCASSVGLAGSYEQYFGPGTRLTVT.